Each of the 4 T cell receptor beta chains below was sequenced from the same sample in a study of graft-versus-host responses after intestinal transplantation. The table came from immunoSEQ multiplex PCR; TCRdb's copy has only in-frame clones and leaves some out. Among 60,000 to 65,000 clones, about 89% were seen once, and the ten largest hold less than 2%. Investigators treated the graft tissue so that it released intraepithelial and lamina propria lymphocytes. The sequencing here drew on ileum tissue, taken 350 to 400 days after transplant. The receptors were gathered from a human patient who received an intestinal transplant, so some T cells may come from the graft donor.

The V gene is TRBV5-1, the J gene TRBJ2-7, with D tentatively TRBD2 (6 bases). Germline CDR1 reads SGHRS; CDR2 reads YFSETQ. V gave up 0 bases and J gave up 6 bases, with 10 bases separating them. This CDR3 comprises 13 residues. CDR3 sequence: CASSLELAGEQYF. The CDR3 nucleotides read TGCGCCAGCAGCTTGGAACTAGCCGGCGAGCAGTACTTC.

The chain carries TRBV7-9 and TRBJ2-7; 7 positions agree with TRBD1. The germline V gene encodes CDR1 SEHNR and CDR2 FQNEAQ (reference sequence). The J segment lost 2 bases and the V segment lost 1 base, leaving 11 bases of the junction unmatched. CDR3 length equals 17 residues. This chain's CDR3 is CASSLEGDSPPTYEQYF. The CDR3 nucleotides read TGTGCCAGCAGCTTAGAAGGGGACAGTCCTCCCACCTACGAGCAGTACTTC.

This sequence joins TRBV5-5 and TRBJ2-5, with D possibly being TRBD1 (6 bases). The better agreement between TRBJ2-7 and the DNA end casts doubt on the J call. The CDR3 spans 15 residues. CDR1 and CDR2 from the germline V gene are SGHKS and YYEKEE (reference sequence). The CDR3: CASSLVWDTDYEQYF. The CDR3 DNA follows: TGTGCCAGCAGCTTGGTTTGGGACACCGACTACGAGCAGTACTTC.

The CDR3 nucleotides read TGTGCCAGCAGTTTTATGGGGTGGGCCAAAAACATTCAGTACTTC. Its translation is CASSFMGWAKNIQYF. This chain links TRBV28 with TRBJ2-4; no clear D gene. This CDR3 region has 15 residues. CDR1 and CDR2 (germline): MDHEN, SYDVKM. With 3 bases removed from V and 1 base from J, the gap between germline ends came to 10 bases.